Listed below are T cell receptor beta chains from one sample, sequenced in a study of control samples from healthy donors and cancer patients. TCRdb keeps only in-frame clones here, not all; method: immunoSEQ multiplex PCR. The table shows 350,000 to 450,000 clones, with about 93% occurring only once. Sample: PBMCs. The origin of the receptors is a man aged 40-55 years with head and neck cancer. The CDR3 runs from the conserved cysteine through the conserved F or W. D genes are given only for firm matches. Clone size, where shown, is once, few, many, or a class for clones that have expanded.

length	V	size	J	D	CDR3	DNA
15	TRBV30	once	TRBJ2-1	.	CAWSTRQSSYNEQFF	TGTGCCTGGAGTACACGACAGAGCTCCTACAATGAGCAGTTCTTC
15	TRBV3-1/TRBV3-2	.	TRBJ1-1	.	CASSQVALGGTEAFF	TGTGCCAGCAGCCAAGTGGCCCTGGGGGGCACTGAAGCTTTCTTT
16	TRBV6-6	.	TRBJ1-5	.	CASSFIPTYSNQPQHF	TGTGCCAGCAGTTTCATCCCAACATATAGCAATCAGCCCCAGCATTTT
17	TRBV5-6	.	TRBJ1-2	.	CASSSGKERFVDYGYTF	TGTGCCAGCAGCTCCGGGAAAGAGAGATTCGTGGACTATGGCTACACCTTC
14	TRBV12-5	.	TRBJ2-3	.	CASGFTSGADTQYF	TGTGCTAGTGGTTTCACATCAGGGGCAGATACGCAGTATTTT
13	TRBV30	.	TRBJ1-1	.	CASKGSRNTEAFF	TGTGCCTCAAAGGGATCCCGGAACACTGAAGCTTTCTTT
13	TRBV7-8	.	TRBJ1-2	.	CASSLEPNYGYTF	TGTGCCAGCAGCTTAGAGCCTAACTATGGCTACACCTTC
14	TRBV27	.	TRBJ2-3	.	CASQGTQGPNTQYF	TGTGCCAGCCAGGGAACCCAGGGGCCCAATACGCAGTATTTT
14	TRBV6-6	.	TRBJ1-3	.	CASTQGVPGNTIYF	TGTGCCAGCACCCAGGGAGTACCTGGAAACACCATATATTTT
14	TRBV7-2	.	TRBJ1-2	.	CASSPGRNNYGYTF	TGTGCCAGCAGCCCTGGACGGAATAACTATGGCTACACCTTC
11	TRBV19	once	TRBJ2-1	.	CASHLYNEQFF	TGTGCCAGCCATCTATACAATGAGCAGTTCTTC
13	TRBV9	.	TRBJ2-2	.	CASSVGGLGELFF	TGTGCCAGCAGCGTTGGGGGGCTCGGGGAGCTGTTTTTT
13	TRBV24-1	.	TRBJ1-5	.	CATSDVGDQPQHF	TGTGCCACCAGTGATGTGGGGGATCAGCCCCAGCATTTT
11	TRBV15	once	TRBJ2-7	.	CAMVPAYEQYF	TGTGCCATGGTACCGGCGTACGAGCAGTACTTC
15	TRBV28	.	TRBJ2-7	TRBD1	CASSLSPGQEDEQYF	TGTGCCAGCAGTTTATCGCCGGGACAGGAGGACGAGCAGTACTTC
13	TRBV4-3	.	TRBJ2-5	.	CASSLREGETQYF	TGCGCCAGCAGCCTTAGGGAAGGGGAGACCCAGTACTTC
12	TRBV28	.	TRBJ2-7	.	CASSLPQGEQYF	TGTGCCAGCAGTTTACCTCAGGGGGAGCAGTACTTC